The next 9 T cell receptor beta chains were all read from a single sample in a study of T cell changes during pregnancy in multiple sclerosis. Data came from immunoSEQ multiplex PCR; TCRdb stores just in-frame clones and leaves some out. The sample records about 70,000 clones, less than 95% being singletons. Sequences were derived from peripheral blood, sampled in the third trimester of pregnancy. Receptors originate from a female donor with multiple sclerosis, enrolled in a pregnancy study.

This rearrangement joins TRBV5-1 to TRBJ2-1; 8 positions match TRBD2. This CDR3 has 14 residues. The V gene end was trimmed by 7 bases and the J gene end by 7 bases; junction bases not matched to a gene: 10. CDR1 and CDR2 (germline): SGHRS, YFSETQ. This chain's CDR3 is CASRPGGVGNEQFF. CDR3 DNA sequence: TGCGCCAGCCGGCCGGGGGGGGTCGGGAATGAGCAGTTCTTC.

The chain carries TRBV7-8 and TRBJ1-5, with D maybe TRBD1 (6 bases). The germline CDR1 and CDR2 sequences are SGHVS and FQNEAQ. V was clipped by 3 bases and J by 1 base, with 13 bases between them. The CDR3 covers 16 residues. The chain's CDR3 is CASSLETGVSNQPQHF. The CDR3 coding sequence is TGTGCCAGCAGCTTGGAGACAGGAGTGAGCAATCAGCCCCAGCATTTT. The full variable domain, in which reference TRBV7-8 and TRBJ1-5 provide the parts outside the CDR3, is GAGVSQSPRYKVAKRGQDVALRCDPISGHVSLFWYQQALGQGPEFLTYFQNEAQLDKSGLPSDRFFAERPEGSVSTLKIQRTQQEDSAVYLCASSLETGVSNQPQHFGDGTRLSIL.

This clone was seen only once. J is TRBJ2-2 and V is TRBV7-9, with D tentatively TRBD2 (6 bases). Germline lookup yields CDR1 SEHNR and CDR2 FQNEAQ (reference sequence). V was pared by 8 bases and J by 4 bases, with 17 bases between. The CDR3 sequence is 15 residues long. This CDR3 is CASLKGAGVTGELFF. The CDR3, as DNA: TGTGCCAGCCTAAAGGGAGCGGGTGTCACCGGGGAGCTGTTTTTT. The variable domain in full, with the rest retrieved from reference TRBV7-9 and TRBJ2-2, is DTGVSQNPRHKITKRGQNVTFRCDPISEHNRLYWYRQTLGQGPEFLTYFQNEAQLEKSRLLSDRFSAERPKGSFSTLEIQRTEQGDSAMYLCASLKGAGVTGELFFGEGSRLTVL.

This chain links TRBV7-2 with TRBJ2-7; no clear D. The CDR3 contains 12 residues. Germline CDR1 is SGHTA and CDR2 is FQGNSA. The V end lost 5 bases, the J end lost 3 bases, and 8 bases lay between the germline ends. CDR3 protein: CASSGSGYEQYF. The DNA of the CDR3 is TGTGCCAGCAGCGGTTCGGGCTACGAGCAGTACTTC.

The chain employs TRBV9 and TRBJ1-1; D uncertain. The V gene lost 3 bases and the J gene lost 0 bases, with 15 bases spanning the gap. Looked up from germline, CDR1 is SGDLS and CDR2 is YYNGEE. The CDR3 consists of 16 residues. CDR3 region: CASSGSRGHLNTEAFF. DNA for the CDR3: TGTGCCAGCAGCGGATCCCGTGGGCACTTGAACACTGAAGCTTTCTTT.

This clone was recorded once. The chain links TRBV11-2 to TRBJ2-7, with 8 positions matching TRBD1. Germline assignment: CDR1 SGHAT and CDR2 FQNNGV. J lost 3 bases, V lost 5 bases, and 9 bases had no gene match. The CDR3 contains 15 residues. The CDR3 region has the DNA TGTGCCAGCAGCCAAAGGACAGGGTGGGTCTACGAGCAGTACTTC. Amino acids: CASSQRTGWVYEQYF.

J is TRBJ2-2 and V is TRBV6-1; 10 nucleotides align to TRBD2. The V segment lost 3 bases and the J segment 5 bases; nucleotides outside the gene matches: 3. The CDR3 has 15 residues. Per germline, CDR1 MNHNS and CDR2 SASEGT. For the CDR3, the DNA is TGTGCCAGCAGTGAGGCTAGCGGGGGAACCGGGGAGCTGTTTTTT. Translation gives CASSEASGGTGELFF.

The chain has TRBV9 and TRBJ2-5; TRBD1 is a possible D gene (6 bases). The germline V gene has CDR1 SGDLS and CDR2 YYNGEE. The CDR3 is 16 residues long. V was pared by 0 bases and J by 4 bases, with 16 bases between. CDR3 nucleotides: TGTGCCAGCAGCGTAGTTACAGGGTCCGCCCCAGAGACCCAGTACTTC. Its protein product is CASSVVTGSAPETQYF.

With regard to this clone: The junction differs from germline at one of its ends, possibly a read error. CDR3 protein: CASSLGGRNRPQHF. Written as DNA, the CDR3 is TGTGCCAGCAGCTTGGGAGGGCGCAATCGGCCCCAGCATTTT. The chain links TRBV5-5 to TRBJ1-5; D is undetermined. This CDR3 contains 14 residues. Germline V CDR1 and CDR2: SGHKS, YYEKEE (reference sequence).